The rows below give T cell receptor beta chains drawn from one sample of a study of STAT5B mutations in CD4+ large granular lymphocyte leukemia. The repertoire was sequenced with immunoSEQ multiplex PCR; TCRdb's copy has only in-frame clones and lacks some. The table lists 37,000 or so clones, 81% of them singletons. Sequencing input: CD4+ T cells from blood buffy coats. The source is a human donor in good health. Both conserved end residues are part of each CDR3. A D gene is named only where the DNA matches it firmly. The size of a clone is reported for some rows only, either as once, few or many, or as a class for expanded clones.

d_gene: .; j_gene: TRBJ1-2; abundance: .; v_gene: TRBV29-1; CDR3nt: TGCAGCGAGCAGGGTCAGGGCTATGGCTACACCTTC; CDR3aa: CSEQGQGYGYTF
d_gene: .; j_gene: TRBJ1-2; abundance: .; v_gene: TRBV4-1; CDR3nt: TGCGCCAGCAGCCAAGGGGGCGGGGGGAGCTATGGCTACACCTTC; CDR3aa: CASSQGGGGSYGYTF
d_gene: .; j_gene: TRBJ1-6; abundance: .; v_gene: TRBV2; CDR3nt: TGTGCCAGGCGGGGGAGGGATTCACCCCTCCACTTT; CDR3aa: CARRGRDSPLHF
d_gene: TRBD2; j_gene: TRBJ2-7; abundance: .; v_gene: TRBV18; CDR3nt: TGTGCCAGCTCACCATGGGGACTAGCGGGAAACGAGCAGTACTTC; CDR3aa: CASSPWGLAGNEQYF
d_gene: .; j_gene: TRBJ1-1; abundance: once; v_gene: TRBV7-9; CDR3nt: TGTGCCAGCAGCTTGGGTAGTGGGCGAAACACTGAAGCTTTCTTT; CDR3aa: CASSLGSGRNTEAFF
d_gene: .; j_gene: TRBJ1-4; abundance: once; v_gene: TRBV30; CDR3nt: TGTGCCTGGAGCCACCAAGAAGCGGGAAAACTGTTTTTT; CDR3aa: CAWSHQEAGKLFF
d_gene: TRBD1; j_gene: TRBJ1-6; abundance: few; v_gene: TRBV2; CDR3nt: TGTGCCAGCCTATCGGACAGGGGGAGTTCACCCCTCCACTTT; CDR3aa: CASLSDRGSSPLHF
d_gene: .; j_gene: TRBJ2-7; abundance: .; v_gene: TRBV7-2; CDR3nt: TGTGCCAGCAGCCCAGGGGGGGGCTACGAGCAGTACTTC; CDR3aa: CASSPGGGYEQYF
d_gene: .; j_gene: TRBJ1-5; abundance: .; v_gene: TRBV6-1; CDR3nt: TGTGCCAGCAGTGCCCAACAGGTTAATCAGCCCCAGCATTTT; CDR3aa: CASSAQQVNQPQHF
d_gene: TRBD1; j_gene: TRBJ2-4; abundance: .; v_gene: TRBV7-8; CDR3nt: TGTGCCAGCAGCCTGGACAGGGCCCCCTCTTTAGCCAAAAACATTCAGTACTTC; CDR3aa: CASSLDRAPSLAKNIQYF
d_gene: .; j_gene: TRBJ1-3; abundance: .; v_gene: TRBV5-8; CDR3nt: TGTGCCAGCAGCCTGTACGGGTCTGGAAACACCATATATTTT; CDR3aa: CASSLYGSGNTIYF
d_gene: TRBD2; j_gene: TRBJ2-7; abundance: .; v_gene: TRBV4-3; CDR3nt: TGCGCCAGCAGCCAACGGACTAGCGGAAAAACCTACGAGCAGTACTTC; CDR3aa: CASSQRTSGKTYEQYF
d_gene: .; j_gene: TRBJ1-2; abundance: .; v_gene: TRBV27; CDR3nt: TGTGCCAGCAGGCGCCTGAACTATGGCTACACCTTC; CDR3aa: CASRRLNYGYTF
d_gene: .; j_gene: TRBJ2-5; abundance: .; v_gene: TRBV11-2; CDR3nt: TGTGCCAGCAGCTTAATAGTCTCCGGGCAAGAGACCCAGTACTTC; CDR3aa: CASSLIVSGQETQYF
d_gene: TRBD2; j_gene: TRBJ2-7; abundance: .; v_gene: TRBV7-3; CDR3nt: TGTGCCAGCAGCTTAGGCGGGGAGGGGTACGAGCAGTACTTC; CDR3aa: CASSLGGEGYEQYF
d_gene: .; j_gene: TRBJ1-5; abundance: .; v_gene: TRBV7-2; CDR3nt: TGTGCCAGCAGCCTAGGACGGTATCAGCCCCAGCATTTT; CDR3aa: CASSLGRYQPQHF
d_gene: .; j_gene: TRBJ1-2; abundance: .; v_gene: TRBV13; CDR3nt: TGTGCCAGCAGCTCCCCAGCGCGAAACTGGGGCTACACCTTC; CDR3aa: CASSSPARNWGYTF
d_gene: .; j_gene: TRBJ1-6; abundance: .; v_gene: TRBV30; CDR3nt: TGTGCCTCGAACCCCGTAGGGCAGAGCTATAATTCACCCCTCCACTTT; CDR3aa: CASNPVGQSYNSPLHF
d_gene: .; j_gene: TRBJ2-7; abundance: once; v_gene: TRBV11-3; CDR3nt: TGTGCCAGCAGCTTGGGTGATTCCTCCTACGAGCAGTACTTC; CDR3aa: CASSLGDSSYEQYF
d_gene: .; j_gene: TRBJ2-2; abundance: .; v_gene: TRBV4-1; CDR3nt: TGCGCCAGCAGCCAAGGTATGACCGGGGAGCTGTTTTTT; CDR3aa: CASSQGMTGELFF
d_gene: .; j_gene: TRBJ1-1; abundance: .; v_gene: TRBV2; CDR3nt: TGTGCCAGCAGTGAACAAAGCAGAGGCACTGAAGCTTTCTTT; CDR3aa: CASSEQSRGTEAFF
d_gene: TRBD2; j_gene: TRBJ2-7; abundance: .; v_gene: TRBV29-1; CDR3nt: TGCAGCGTTGGGGGGGGCTACGAGCAGTACTTC; CDR3aa: CSVGGGYEQYF
d_gene: .; j_gene: TRBJ2-3; abundance: .; v_gene: TRBV4-2; CDR3nt: TGTGCCAGCAGCCAAGAGTCCGGAGATACGCAGTATTTT; CDR3aa: CASSQESGDTQYF
d_gene: TRBD2; j_gene: TRBJ2-5; abundance: .; v_gene: TRBV10-3; CDR3nt: TGTGCCATCAGTGAGTCGAGGCTAGCGGGAGCATCTCCCTCCCAAGAGACCCAGTACTTC; CDR3aa: CAISESRLAGASPSQETQYF
d_gene: TRBD1; j_gene: TRBJ1-4; abundance: .; v_gene: TRBV19; CDR3nt: TGTGCCAGTAGTATCCAGGGGGCCCAAACAACTAATGAAAAACTGTTTTTT; CDR3aa: CASSIQGAQTTNEKLFF
d_gene: .; j_gene: TRBJ1-4; abundance: .; v_gene: TRBV28; CDR3nt: TGTGCCAGCAGCCTGGGGGGAGGGGCTTTAGAAAAACTGTTTTTT; CDR3aa: CASSLGGGALEKLFF
d_gene: .; j_gene: TRBJ2-5; abundance: .; v_gene: TRBV7-9; CDR3nt: TGTGCCAGCAGCCCCGGGGTTGGTGAGACCCAGTACTTC; CDR3aa: CASSPGVGETQYF
d_gene: TRBD2; j_gene: TRBJ2-1; abundance: .; v_gene: TRBV7-8; CDR3nt: TGTGCCAGCAGCTTAGATGGGACTAGAACCTACAATGAGCAGTTCTTC; CDR3aa: CASSLDGTRTYNEQFF
d_gene: TRBD1; j_gene: TRBJ1-2; abundance: .; v_gene: TRBV5-4; CDR3nt: TGTGCCAGCAGCTCCACCGGGGACAGGGCTGACTATGGCTACACCTTC; CDR3aa: CASSSTGDRADYGYTF
d_gene: .; j_gene: TRBJ2-7; abundance: .; v_gene: TRBV25-1; CDR3nt: TGTGCCAGCAGTGGATGGGAAGGGAGCTACGAGCAGTACTTC; CDR3aa: CASSGWEGSYEQYF
d_gene: TRBD1; j_gene: TRBJ1-4; abundance: .; v_gene: TRBV15; CDR3nt: TGTGCCACCGGTACAGGGGGAGCTAATGAAAAACTGTTTTTT; CDR3aa: CATGTGGANEKLFF
d_gene: .; j_gene: TRBJ2-6; abundance: .; v_gene: TRBV6-5; CDR3nt: TGTGCCAGCAGTTACATCAGAGCCTCTGGGGCCAACGTCCTGACTTTC; CDR3aa: CASSYIRASGANVLTF
d_gene: TRBD1; j_gene: TRBJ2-2; abundance: few; v_gene: TRBV6-4; CDR3nt: TGTGCCAGCAGTGCACAGGGGGCTACCAACACCGGGGAGCTGTTTTTT; CDR3aa: CASSAQGATNTGELFF
d_gene: .; j_gene: TRBJ2-7; abundance: .; v_gene: TRBV5-4; CDR3nt: TGTGCCAGCAGCTTCTCAGACAGATACGAGCAGTACTTC; CDR3aa: CASSFSDRYEQYF
d_gene: .; j_gene: TRBJ2-2; abundance: .; v_gene: TRBV30; CDR3nt: TGTGCCTGGAGAGCGGACCCAACCGGGGAGCTGTTTTTT; CDR3aa: CAWRADPTGELFF
d_gene: TRBD1; j_gene: TRBJ2-1; abundance: once; v_gene: TRBV5-1; CDR3nt: TGCGCCAGCAGCTTCGAACAGGGGGCCTCCAATGAGCAGTTCTTC; CDR3aa: CASSFEQGASNEQFF
d_gene: TRBD2; j_gene: TRBJ2-7; abundance: .; v_gene: TRBV10-3; CDR3nt: TGTGCCATCAGTGACTCCACCGGGACTAGCGGAATGTACGAGCAGTACTTC; CDR3aa: CAISDSTGTSGMYEQYF
d_gene: TRBD1; j_gene: TRBJ2-7; abundance: once; v_gene: TRBV2; CDR3nt: TGTGCCAGCAGCGGCGAACGGACAGGGGTCGAGCAGTACTTC; CDR3aa: CASSGERTGVEQYF
d_gene: TRBD1; j_gene: TRBJ2-7; abundance: .; v_gene: TRBV27; CDR3nt: TGTGCCAGCAACCCCGGGACAGGGACCGAGCAGTACTTC; CDR3aa: CASNPGTGTEQYF
d_gene: TRBD1; j_gene: TRBJ1-5; abundance: .; v_gene: TRBV6-6; CDR3nt: TGTGCCAGCAGCTCGGACAGGTTGAGTCCCCAGCATTTT; CDR3aa: CASSSDRLSPQHF
d_gene: .; j_gene: TRBJ1-4; abundance: .; v_gene: TRBV5-3; CDR3nt: TGTGCCAGAAGCCCCTGGACTGCAACTAATGAAAAACTGTTTTTT; CDR3aa: CARSPWTATNEKLFF
d_gene: TRBD1; j_gene: TRBJ2-6; abundance: .; v_gene: TRBV6-1; CDR3nt: TGTGCCAGCAGTCCCGGGACAGTCGGGGCCAACGTCCTGACTTTC; CDR3aa: CASSPGTVGANVLTF
d_gene: .; j_gene: TRBJ1-1; abundance: .; v_gene: TRBV4-3; CDR3nt: TGCGCCAGCAGCCAAGGTAGGCCGAACACTGAAGCTTTCTTT; CDR3aa: CASSQGRPNTEAFF
d_gene: TRBD1; j_gene: TRBJ2-3; abundance: .; v_gene: TRBV7-3; CDR3nt: TGTGCCAGCAGCCAGGGACAGGCCAAGGGGATCACAGATACGCAGTATTTT; CDR3aa: CASSQGQAKGITDTQYF
d_gene: .; j_gene: TRBJ2-5; abundance: .; v_gene: TRBV7-2; CDR3nt: TGTGCCAGCAGCTCCCAGGGAGAGACCCAGTACTTC; CDR3aa: CASSSQGETQYF
d_gene: .; j_gene: TRBJ1-1; abundance: .; v_gene: TRBV18; CDR3nt: TGTGCCAGCTCACCAAGGCAGGGGCCTTTAAACACTGAAGCTTTCTTT; CDR3aa: CASSPRQGPLNTEAFF
d_gene: TRBD1; j_gene: TRBJ2-1; abundance: .; v_gene: TRBV5-1; CDR3nt: TGCGCCAGCAGCTCCGGGACAGGGAACTACAATGAGCAGTTCTTC; CDR3aa: CASSSGTGNYNEQFF
d_gene: .; j_gene: TRBJ1-1; abundance: .; v_gene: TRBV5-5; CDR3nt: TGTGCCAGCAGCTTGGTACGGGGGGCGGTTTTCACTGAAGCTTTCTTT; CDR3aa: CASSLVRGAVFTEAFF
d_gene: .; j_gene: TRBJ1-2; abundance: .; v_gene: TRBV6-1; CDR3nt: TGTGCCAGCAAATACGACGGTAACTATGGCTACACCTTC; CDR3aa: CASKYDGNYGYTF
d_gene: TRBD2; j_gene: TRBJ2-5; abundance: .; v_gene: TRBV11-2; CDR3nt: TGTGCCAGCAGCCGAATAGCGGGGGGGCCGCAGGAGACCCAGTACTTC; CDR3aa: CASSRIAGGPQETQYF
d_gene: .; j_gene: TRBJ1-3; abundance: few; v_gene: TRBV5-6; CDR3nt: TGTGCCAGCAGCCCAGGGGAGCGAAACACCATATATTTT; CDR3aa: CASSPGERNTIYF
d_gene: .; j_gene: TRBJ1-1; abundance: .; v_gene: TRBV6-5; CDR3nt: TGTGCCAGCAGGGAAACAGGGTTGAACACTGAAGCTTTCTTT; CDR3aa: CASRETGLNTEAFF
d_gene: .; j_gene: TRBJ2-2; abundance: .; v_gene: TRBV19; CDR3nt: TGTGCCAGTAGTAAAAGGGAACCTAACACCGGGGAGCTGTTTTTT; CDR3aa: CASSKREPNTGELFF
d_gene: .; j_gene: TRBJ1-1; abundance: .; v_gene: TRBV19; CDR3nt: TGTGCCGCAAGGCGGTCTGGGGTGAACACTGAAGCTTTCTTT; CDR3aa: CAARRSGVNTEAFF
d_gene: TRBD1; j_gene: TRBJ1-5; abundance: .; v_gene: TRBV30; CDR3nt: TGTGCCTGGAGCGCCGGGACAGCTGGCAATCAGCCCCAGCATTTT; CDR3aa: CAWSAGTAGNQPQHF
d_gene: TRBD2; j_gene: TRBJ2-2; abundance: .; v_gene: TRBV11-2; CDR3nt: TGTGCCAGCAGCCCACGCTTTAGCGGGGGGGCCGACGGGGAGCTGTTTTTT; CDR3aa: CASSPRFSGGADGELFF